Listed here are 5 T cell receptor beta chains from one sample, sequenced in a study of T-cell reconstitution after alpha-beta-depleted transplantation in children. Unique molecular identifiers were incorporated when the TCRbeta library was constructed. A single record per CDR3 protein comes from TCRdb applying MiXCR to the PCR reads. Among roughly 70,000 distinct CDR3 sequences, 4.9% were seen once, and the ten largest hold under 20%. This material consisted of PBMCs, mostly from graft donor cells, taken 180 days after TCRalphabeta/CD19-depleted stem cell transplant. The receptors here all came from a boy less than two years old who had a stem cell transplant for acute myeloid leukemia, so the T cells may come from the graft donor.

The table lists this clonotype with many counts. This chain connects TRBV20-1 to TRBJ2-3, with TRBD1 matching 10 bases. Per germline, CDR1 DFQATT and CDR2 SNEGSKA (reference sequence). With V trimmed by 7 bases and J by 5 bases, 6 bases remained unmatched. This CDR3 spans 13 amino acids. DNA for the CDR3: TGCAGTGTTGCGACAGGGGGCGGAGATACGCAGTATTTT. Amino acid sequence: CSVATGGGDTQYF.

This clonotype was observed many times. This chain links TRBV30 with TRBJ2-7; weak D call: TRBD1 (6 bases). The ends were cut back, 4 bases at V and 2 bases at J, with 18 bases in the middle. This CDR3 has 15 amino acids. Germline assignment: CDR1 GTSNPN and CDR2 SVGIG (reference sequence). CDR3 DNA sequence: TGTGCCTGGAAAAATACAGGGCCCGTTCCCTACGAGCAGTACTTC. It yields the protein CAWKNTGPVPYEQYF. Based on the CDR3 plus reference TRBV30 and TRBJ2-7, the full variable domain is SQTIHQWPATLVQPVGSPLSLECTVEGTSNPNLYWYRQAAGRGLQLLFYSVGIGQISSEVPQNLSASRPQDRQFILSSKKLLLSDSGFYLCAWKNTGPVPYEQYFGPGTRLTVT.

This clonotype was seen many times. V is TRBV19 and J is TRBJ2-1; 8 nucleotides agree with TRBD2. Losses at the gene ends were 1 base for V and 4 bases for J; bases not matched to a gene: 6. Germline V gene data show CDR1 as LNHDA and CDR2 as SQIVND (reference sequence). The CDR3 covers 16 residues. The CDR3 spells CASSIGPGGRYNEQFF. The DNA for the CDR3 is TGTGCCAGTAGTATAGGCCCGGGGGGGCGGTACAATGAGCAGTTCTTC.

This clonotype was recorded at least ten times. The CDR3 loop reads CARGSVRRPYEQYV. In nucleotides, the CDR3 is TGTGCCAGGGGGTCCGTTCGGAGGCCCTACGAGCAGTACGTC. The chain employs TRBV28 and TRBJ2-7; weak D call: TRBD2 (5 bases). The V end lost 9 bases, the J end lost 2 bases, and 17 bases lay between the germline ends. Germline CDR1 is MDHEN and CDR2 is SYDVKM. The CDR3 is 14 amino acids.

In its sample, this clonotype was seen many times. V usage is TRBV6-5 and J usage is TRBJ1-5; D uncertain. This CDR3 has 16 amino acids. Trimming pared 6 bases from V and 3 bases from J, leaving 18 bases between. Germline loops: CDR1 MNHEY, CDR2 SVGAGI. The CDR3 DNA is TGTGCCAGCAGCAGAAACCGGAGGACCTACAATCAGCCCCAGCATTTT. It specifies CASSRNRRTYNQPQHF.